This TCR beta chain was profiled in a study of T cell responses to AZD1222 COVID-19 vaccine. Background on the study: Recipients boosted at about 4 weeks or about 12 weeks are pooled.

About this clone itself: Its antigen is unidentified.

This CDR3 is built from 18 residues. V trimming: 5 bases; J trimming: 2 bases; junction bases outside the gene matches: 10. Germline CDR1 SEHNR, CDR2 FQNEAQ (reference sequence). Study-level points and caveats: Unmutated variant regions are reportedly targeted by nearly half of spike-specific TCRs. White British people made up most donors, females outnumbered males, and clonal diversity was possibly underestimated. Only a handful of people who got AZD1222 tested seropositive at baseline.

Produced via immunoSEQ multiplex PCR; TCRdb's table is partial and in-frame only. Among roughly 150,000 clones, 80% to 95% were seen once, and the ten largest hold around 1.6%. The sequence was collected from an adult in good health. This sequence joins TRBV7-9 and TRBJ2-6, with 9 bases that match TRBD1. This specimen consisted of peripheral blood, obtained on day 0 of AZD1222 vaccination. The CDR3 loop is CASSTTGTGLAGANVLTF. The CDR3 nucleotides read TGTGCCAGCAGCACGACCGGGACAGGGCTAGCTGGGGCCAACGTCCTGACTTTC.